Below, 32 T cell receptor beta chains from the same sample are listed, as sequenced in a study of identical twins. MiXCR was run by TCRdb on the 5' RACE reads, yielding one entry per CDR3 protein. Counted here are hundreds of thousands of distinct CDR3 sequences, approximately 24% occurring once; the ten biggest clones make up about 2.9%. This sample was also put to use in a study of T cells expressing NK-cell markers.

The specimen was CD4+ T cells sorted from blood. The source is a woman between 18 and 30 years old in good health.

V is TRBV20-1 and J is TRBJ2-1; a possible D gene is TRBD1 (5 bases). V lost 5 bases and J lost 1, with 18 bases in between. Germline CDR1 is DFQATT and CDR2 is SNEGSKA (reference sequence). CDR3 length equals 16 residues. CDR3 protein: CSALLGHVGSYNEQFF. As DNA, the CDR3 is TGCAGTGCTCTCCTGGGGCACGTCGGGTCCTACAATGAGCAGTTCTTC.

This clonotype was observed a handful of times. This chain joins TRBV29-1 and TRBJ2-2, with D unresolved. With 5 bases removed from V and 0 bases from J, the gap between germline ends came to 10 bases. CDR1 SQVTM and CDR2 ANQGSEA come from the germline V gene. CDR3 length: 14 residues. The CDR3 sequence is CSVKGQANTGELFF. CDR3 DNA: TGCAGCGTTAAAGGGCAGGCGAACACCGGGGAGCTGTTTTTT.

V gene TRBV12-3 or TRBV12-4 combines with J gene TRBJ2-2, with D perhaps matching TRBD1 (5 bases). This CDR3 has 17 residues. Trimming pared 2 bases from V and 2 bases from J, leaving 15 bases between. CDR3 bases: TGTGCCAGCAGTTTAATGGCGGATAGGGGTAACACCGGGGAGCTGTTTTTT. It translates to CASSLMADRGNTGELFF.

V usage is TRBV5-4 and J usage is TRBJ2-4, with D unclear. Per germline, CDR1 SGHNT and CDR2 YYREEE (reference sequence). CDR3 size: 15 residues. Trimming stripped 6 bases from V and 9 bases from J, with 22 bases between. This CDR3 is CASTISLGSTSIQYF. CDR3 sequence (DNA): TGTGCCAGCACCATTAGCTTGGGATCGACATCCATTCAGTACTTC.

In this sample, this clonotype turned up a few times. CDR3: CASSPGRYQETQYF. CDR3 sequence (DNA): TGTGCCAGCAGCCCGGGACGGTATCAAGAGACCCAGTACTTC. This chain joins TRBV5-4 and TRBJ2-5; D might be TRBD1 or TRBD2, each matching 5 bases. Germline assignment: CDR1 SGHNT and CDR2 YYREEE (reference sequence). V dropped 4 bases and J dropped 2 bases, with 12 bases sitting between them. CDR3 length: 14 amino acids.

The J gene is TRBJ2-5, the V gene TRBV28; 12 positions match TRBD2. The germline V gene has CDR1 MDHEN and CDR2 SYDVKM. This CDR3 is 16 amino acids long. Losses at the gene ends were 4 bases for V and 5 bases for J; bases not matched to a gene: 8. CDR3 sequence reads: CASSWLAGGPFETQYF. CDR3 coding DNA: TGTGCCAGCAGTTGGCTAGCGGGAGGGCCGTTTGAGACCCAGTACTTC.

This chain connects TRBV27 to TRBJ2-3; 9 bases line up with TRBD1. The trim removed 7 bases at V and 5 bases at J, leaving 7 bases unmatched. The CDR3 runs 14 residues. Per the germline V gene, CDR1 is MNHEY and CDR2 is SMNVEV (reference sequence). The CDR3 coding sequence is TGTGCCAGCACCCGGGACAGGGAAGGAGATACGCAGTATTTT. Residues: CASTRDREGDTQYF.

Here the CDR3 DNA reads TGTGCCAGCAGTGGTGAGGGAGTCGGAGTCTACACCTTC. This gives the protein CASSGEGVGVYTF. J is TRBJ1-2 and V is TRBV2; the D is unclear. V was shortened by 4 bases and J by 10 bases, with 16 bases between the two germline ends. Per germline, CDR1 SNHLY and CDR2 FYNNEI. The CDR3 extends over 13 amino acids.

This clonotype was found a few times. CDR3 amino acids: CASSPGTSGQKRGSYNEQFF. CDR3 coding DNA: TGTGCCAGCAGTCCTGGGACTAGCGGCCAAAAGAGGGGCTCCTACAATGAGCAGTTCTTC. V gene TRBV12-3 or TRBV12-4 combines with J gene TRBJ2-1; 11 bases match TRBD2. Trimming removed 5 bases from V and 0 bases from J; junction bases left unmatched: 15. The CDR3 is 20 residues long.

This clonotype has only a few counts. The chain recombines TRBV5-1 with TRBJ2-1; D perhaps matches TRBD2 (5 bases). The CDR3 contains 13 residues. Per germline, CDR1 SGHRS and CDR2 YFSETQ. V gave up 4 bases and J gave up 9 bases, with 14 bases separating them. Written as DNA, the CDR3 is TGCGCCAGCAGCCCGGCCCCTAGCTTTGAGCAGTTCTTC. As protein: CASSPAPSFEQFF.

This clonotype was recorded a few times. The V gene is TRBV15, the J gene TRBJ1-2; no definite D call. The CDR3 has 12 residues. Germline CDR1 is LNHNV and CDR2 is YYDKDF (reference sequence). V lost 0 bases and J 5 bases, leaving 4 bases between the germline ends. The CDR3 region has the DNA TGTGCCACCAGCAGAGATCATTATGGCTACACCTTC. Translating gives CATSRDHYGYTF.

The CDR3 is CAIRSGGNYNEQFF. CDR3 nucleotide sequence: TGTGCCATCAGAAGCGGGGGCAATTACAATGAGCAGTTCTTC. This chain uses TRBV10-3 with TRBJ2-1, with TRBD2 identical over 8 bases. Unmatched junction bases numbered 5, after V lost 6 bases and J lost 4 bases. Germline V lookup: CDR1 ENHRY, CDR2 SYGVKD. This CDR3 has 14 residues.

This clonotype has only a few counts. This chain joins TRBV18 and TRBJ1-1, with D possibly matching TRBD1 (6 bases). Germline loops: CDR1 KGHSH, CDR2 LQKENI. The CDR3 is 15 amino acids. Trimming pared 2 bases from V and 7 bases from J, leaving 17 bases between. The CDR3 region has the DNA TGTGCCAGCTCACCAGAAAGGGGGAGTTCTCTTGAAGCTTTCTTT. Translated: CASSPERGSSLEAFF.

In its sample, this clonotype was seen many times. This chain joins TRBV12-3 or TRBV12-4 and TRBJ2-1, with D tentatively TRBD1 or TRBD2 (5 bases each). The CDR3 covers 14 residues. Trimming shortened V by 3 bases and J by 4 bases, and 10 bases separated the two germline ends. CDR3 nucleotide sequence: TGTGCCAGCAGTTTGGGGCGGGTTTACAATGAGCAGTTCTTC. Translating gives CASSLGRVYNEQFF.

The J gene is TRBJ1-1, the V gene TRBV29-1, with 7 bases that match TRBD1. After removal of 7 bases from V and 7 bases from J, the junction contained 6 bases not matched to a gene. The CDR3 loop spans 11 amino acids. Germline V gene sequence: CDR1 SQVTM, CDR2 ANQGSEA. The CDR3: CSAIWDSEAFF. For the CDR3, the DNA is TGCAGCGCCATTTGGGACAGTGAAGCTTTCTTT.

The chain links TRBV7-2 to TRBJ2-2, with 9 bases aligning to TRBD2. The germline gives CDR1 SGHTA, CDR2 FQGNSA. J gave up 6 bases and V 2 bases, and 10 bases lay outside the gene matches. CDR3 length: 17 amino acids. CDR3 sequence: CASSLYEGGRAPGELFF. The CDR3 coding sequence is TGTGCCAGCAGCTTATACGAAGGCGGGAGGGCCCCCGGGGAGCTGTTTTTT.

The rearrangement links TRBV20-1 to TRBJ2-5; tentative D call: TRBD1 (5 bases). Trimming removed 2 bases at V and 2 bases at J, with 9 bases between. The CDR3 totals 13 residues. Germline CDR1 is DFQATT and CDR2 is SNEGSKA (reference sequence). CDR3: CSARWGRQETQYF. Written as DNA, the CDR3 is TGCAGTGCTAGATGGGGCAGGCAAGAGACCCAGTACTTC.

This clonotype turned up a few times. The chain is built from TRBV3-1 and TRBJ2-7; TRBD1 agrees at 7 bases. The CDR3 is 15 amino acids. Per the germline V gene, CDR1 is LGHDT and CDR2 is YNNKEL (reference sequence). The junction had 2 bases not matched to a gene; V was cut back by 0 bases and J by 0 bases. The CDR3 spells CASSQEQGISYEQYF. The CDR3 DNA sequence: TGTGCCAGCAGCCAAGAACAGGGGATCTCCTACGAGCAGTACTTC.

This clonotype was found a few times. V gene TRBV10-3 combines with J gene TRBJ2-1; TRBD2 aligns across 7 bases. V dropped 2 bases and J dropped 1; count of bases not matched to a gene: 8. Looked up from germline, CDR1 is ENHRY and CDR2 is SYGVKD. The CDR3 covers 17 residues. The CDR3 is CAISEAGSGSSYNEQFF. The CDR3 region has the DNA TGTGCCATCAGTGAGGCTGGTAGCGGGTCATCCTACAATGAGCAGTTCTTC.

This clonotype was recorded a few times. The chain carries TRBV21-1 and TRBJ2-3. TRBV21-1 counts as a pseudogene. This CDR3 spans 13 amino acids. The CDR3 region is CASSKRWVDTQYF. As DNA, the CDR3 is TGTGCCAGCAGCAAACGCTGGGTGGATACGCAGTATTTT.

This chain joins TRBV7-9 and TRBJ1-5, with TRBD1 matching over 9 bases. This CDR3 region has 15 residues. V lost 5 bases and J lost 7; bases outside the gene matches: 9. CDR1 is SEHNR, CDR2 FQNEAQ, per germline (reference sequence). The CDR3 sequence: CASSLTGGQGQPQHF. The CDR3 bases are TGTGCCAGCAGCCTTACAGGGGGCCAGGGCCAGCCCCAGCATTTT. Variable domain in full (rest from reference TRBV7-9 and TRBJ1-5): DTGVSQNPRHKITKRGQNVTFRCDPISEHNRLYWYRQTLGQGPEFLTYFQNEAQLEKSRLLSDRFSAERPKGSFSTLEIQRTEQGDSAMYLCASSLTGGQGQPQHFGDGTRLSIL.

The chain joins TRBV5-5 to TRBJ2-5, with 9 bases aligning to TRBD2. The CDR3 covers 15 residues. The germline V gene has CDR1 SGHKS and CDR2 YYEKEE (reference sequence). V was clipped by 1 base and J by 6 bases; unmatched bases: 7. As DNA, the CDR3 is TGTGCCAGCAGCTTGTTTAGCGGGGGTTCTAAGACCCAGTACTTC. This gives the protein CASSLFSGGSKTQYF. Together with reference TRBV5-5 and TRBJ2-5, the CDR3 gives the full variable domain: DAGVTQSPTHLIKTRGQQVTLRCSPISGHKSVSWYQQVLGQGPQFIFQYYEKEERGRGNFPDRFSARQFPNYSSELNVNALLLGDSALYLCASSLFSGGSKTQYFGPGTRLLVL.

This clonotype was recorded a few times. The gene calls are TRBV20-1 and TRBJ2-1; 13 bases are a match to TRBD2. With 0 bases clipped from V and 6 bases from J, the junction kept 8 bases outside the gene matches. This CDR3 contains 17 residues. CDR1 is DFQATT and CDR2 is SNEGSKA in the germline V gene (reference sequence). This CDR3 is CSARDWTSGSSINEQFF. The CDR3 coding sequence is TGCAGTGCTAGAGATTGGACTAGCGGGAGTTCGATCAATGAGCAGTTCTTC.

The chain is built from TRBV4-2 and TRBJ2-2; 7 bases match TRBD1. CDR1 and CDR2 (germline): LGHNA, YNFKEQ. CDR3 length: 17 amino acids. V trimming: 4 bases; J trimming: 0 bases; junction bases outside the gene matches: 8. Here the CDR3 reads CASSPDPQGPNTGELFF. The CDR3 DNA sequence: TGTGCCAGCAGCCCGGACCCACAGGGGCCGAACACCGGGGAGCTGTTTTTT.

This clonotype was observed a handful of times. This chain links TRBV12-3 or TRBV12-4 with TRBJ2-3; weak D call: TRBD1 (6 bases). This CDR3 is built from 16 residues. V was clipped by 3 bases and J by 4 bases, with 17 bases between them. The CDR3 DNA follows: TGTGCCAGCAGTTTCCCTCGGCAGGGGCTCGCAGATACGCAGTATTTT. It specifies CASSFPRQGLADTQYF.

This clonotype was seen a handful of times. The CDR3: CASTRLTVRRDNEQFF. In DNA, the CDR3 is TGTGCCAGCACCCGCCTGACAGTTCGGCGAGACAATGAGCAGTTCTTC. The chain combines TRBV12-3 or TRBV12-4 with TRBJ2-1, with a tentative D call TRBD1 (5 bases). V was shortened by 7 bases and J by 5 bases, with 21 bases between the two germline ends. The CDR3 totals 16 residues.

The V call is TRBV30, the J call TRBJ2-1; D remains unclear. V shed 7 bases and J shed 1 base, with 5 bases lying between them. The germline V gene encodes CDR1 GTSNPN and CDR2 SVGIG (reference sequence). The CDR3 spans 11 residues. CDR3: CAFVSYNEQFF. CDR3 sequence (DNA): TGTGCCTTCGTGTCCTACAATGAGCAGTTCTTC. Full variable domain (missing parts from reference TRBV30 and TRBJ2-1): SQTIHQWPATLVQPVGSPLSLECTVEGTSNPNLYWYRQAAGRGLQLLFYSVGIGQISSEVPQNLSASRPQDRQFILSSKKLLLSDSGFYLCAFVSYNEQFFGPGTRLTVL.

The rearrangement links TRBV6-1 to TRBJ2-2; D may be TRBD1 (6 bases). The V end was cut by 6 bases, the J end by 5 bases, with 13 bases between. In germline, CDR1 is MNHNS, CDR2 SASEGT. The CDR3 is made up of 14 amino acids. The CDR3 protein is CASRPKGVTGELFF. The DNA of the CDR3 is TGTGCCAGCAGGCCTAAGGGGGTTACCGGGGAGCTGTTTTTT.

This clonotype appeared a few times. V gene TRBV11-2 combines with J gene TRBJ2-3; no clear D gene. V lost 1 base and J 5 bases, leaving 7 bases between the germline ends. Per germline, CDR1 SGHAT and CDR2 FQNNGV. The CDR3 spans 13 residues. For the CDR3, the DNA is TGTGCCAGCAGCTTAGGGGGTCAAGATACGCAGTATTTT. Translated: CASSLGGQDTQYF.

The sample holds a few counts of this clonotype. This chain uses TRBV20-1 with TRBJ2-3; 10 bases match TRBD2. This CDR3 is 16 amino acids long. Unmatched junction bases numbered 9, after V lost 6 bases and J lost 0 bases. Looked up from germline, CDR1 is DFQATT and CDR2 is SNEGSKA (reference sequence). The CDR3 loop reads CSAPRGAGGSTDTQYF. The CDR3 bases are TGCAGTGCCCCCAGAGGAGCGGGGGGGAGCACAGATACGCAGTATTTT.

This clonotype was detected a few times. The chain links TRBV9 to TRBJ2-7; D perhaps matches TRBD2 (6 bases). Trimming cost V 4 bases and J 3 bases, with 14 bases left between them. The CDR3 length is 14 residues. Germline values: CDR1 SGDLS, CDR2 YYNGEE. As DNA, the CDR3 is TGTGCCAGCAGCCCCGGGGAGGATCGCTACGAGCAGTACTTC. It encodes CASSPGEDRYEQYF.

The V call is TRBV12-3 or TRBV12-4, the J call TRBJ2-1; 10 bases are shared with TRBD2. This CDR3 spans 15 amino acids. The J segment lost 2 bases and the V segment lost 7 bases, leaving 5 bases of the junction unmatched. DNA of the CDR3: TGTGCCAGCACCGTAGCGGGGGGAACCTACAATGAGCAGTTCTTC. Protein sequence: CASTVAGGTYNEQFF.